Sequencing of this T cell receptor (beta chain) was carried out in a study of OX40 agonist ivuxolimab in advanced cancers. Study outcomes and limitations: The CD4+ and CD8+ T cells in the blood had expanded clonally by week 6 at 0.1 to 3.0 mg/kg. There were also nonresponders showing low normalized T-cell clonal expansion. Relative to CD4+ cells, CD8+ T cells on average had more expanded clones.

Measured with immunoSEQ multiplex PCR; TCRdb has only the in-frame clones, and not every one. The sample records some 9,800 clones, 77% being singletons. A remark on this clone: Antigen unknown.

The CDR3 contains 16 residues. V was pared by 6 bases and J by 0 bases, with 6 bases of the junction left unmatched. Germline V gene sequence: CDR1 SGHTS, CDR2 YDEGEE. A history of autoimmune disease or systemic immunosuppression excluded patients. The source material was CD4+ or CD8+ T cells sorted from blood, sampled in a trial of the OX40 agonist ivuxolimab. This receptor was identified in an adult with an advanced solid tumor such as melanoma, head and neck, liver or kidney cancer. The chain recombines TRBV5-8 with TRBJ2-3; TRBD2 matches 11 bases. The CDR3 loop is CASTPGLAASTDTQYF. Here the CDR3 DNA reads TGTGCCAGCACCCCGGGACTAGCGGCTAGCACAGATACGCAGTATTTT.